These T cell receptor beta chains were read from a single sample in a study of Graves' ophthalmopathy and Graves' hyperthyroidism. TCRdb processed the multiplex PCR reads anew with MiXCR; each CDR3 protein has one entry. The table has 200,000 to 250,000 distinct CDR3 sequences, roughly 50% seen once; the top ten hold about half. Sample: peripheral blood. The receptors were sampled from an adult man with Graves' ophthalmopathy. The CDR3 runs from the conserved cysteine through the conserved F or W. The order of the fields is J gene, clone size, V gene, D gene, CDR3 protein, CDR3 DNA. A D gene is named only where the DNA matches it firmly. Not all rows give a size; the values are once, few, many and, for expanded clones, a class.

>TRBJ2-7|.|TRBV19|.
CASRPRGTYEQCF
TGTGCCAGTAGGCCTCGTGGGACCTACGAGCAGTGCTTC
>TRBJ2-7|few|TRBV5-5|.
CASSLGGFPGEQYF
TGTGCCAGCAGCTTGGGAGGCTTTCCGGGGGAGCAGTACTTC
>TRBJ1-2|.|TRBV6-5|TRBD1
CASSQGQFRRTF
TGTGCCAGCAGCCAGGGACAGTTCAGACGCACCTTC
>TRBJ2-7|many|TRBV14|.
CASSTPGEQYF
TGTGCCAGCAGCACCCCGGGCGAGCAGTACTTC
>TRBJ2-2|.|TRBV29-1|.
CSVYSYTGGLFF
TGCAGCGTTTATAGTTACACCGGGGGGCTGTTTTTT
>TRBJ1-4|.|TRBV7-8|.
CASSPRSGAGEKLFF
TGTGCCAGCAGCCCCCGATCAGGGGCGGGCGAAAAACTGTTTTTT
>TRBJ1-1|.|TRBV4-1|.
CASSQVIGDTEAFF
TGCGCCAGCAGCCAAGTTATTGGGGACACTGAAGCTTTCTTT
>TRBJ2-7|many|TRBV7-8|.
CASSQQTGTSTYEQYF
TGTGCCAGCAGCCAACAGACCGGGACAAGTACCTACGAGCAGTACTTC
>TRBJ2-2|.|TRBV5-1|TRBD1
CASSLATGVTGELFF
TGCGCCAGCAGCTTGGCTACAGGGGTAACCGGGGAGCTGTTTTTT
>TRBJ2-6|many|TRBV25-1|.
CATLSGANVLTF
TGTGCCACACTTAGCGGGGCCAACGTCCTGACTTTC
>TRBJ1-1|many|TRBV15|.
CATSTQGNTEAFF
TGTGCCACCAGCACGCAGGGAAACACTGAAGCTTTCTTT
>TRBJ2-7|.|TRBV4-1|.
CASSQVGTSRSYEQYF
TGCGCCAGCAGCCAAGTCGGGACTTCCCGCTCCTACGAGCAGTACTTC
>TRBJ1-2|many|TRBV10-3|TRBD1
CAISESGGRGDYGYTF
TGTGCCATCAGTGAGTCCGGCGGCAGGGGGGACTATGGCTACACCTTC
>TRBJ2-3|.|TRBV7-3|.
CASSLTGNPDTQYF
TGTGCCAGCAGCTTAACCGGGAACCCAGATACGCAGTATTTT
>TRBJ1-5|few|TRBV7-3|.
CASSRSTGSNQPQHF
TGTGCCAGCAGCCGCTCGACAGGTAGCAATCAGCCCCAGCATTTT
>TRBJ2-2|.|TRBV7-8|.
CASSLVSRATGELFF
TGTGCCAGCAGCTTAGTGTCTAGGGCCACCGGGGAGCTGTTTTTT
>TRBJ2-7|few|TRBV2|.
CASSVARVAYEQYF
TGTGCCAGCAGTGTAGCGAGGGTGGCCTACGAGCAGTACTTC
>TRBJ1-2|.|TRBV7-8|.
CASSLNRHTNYGYTF
TGTGCCAGCAGCTTGAACAGGCATACTAACTATGGCTACACCTTC
>TRBJ2-2|few|TRBV6-5|TRBD1
CASSRTGGTIGELFF
TGTGCCAGCAGTCGGACAGGGGGAACGATCGGGGAGCTGTTTTTT
>TRBJ1-4|few|TRBV5-1|.
CASSGGNDEKLFF
TGCGCCAGCAGCGGGGGGAACGATGAAAAACTGTTTTTT
>TRBJ1-4|.|TRBV28|.
CASSTQIRQSEKLFF
TGTGCCAGCAGCACCCAGATCCGGCAAAGCGAAAAACTGTTTTTT
>TRBJ1-2|many|TRBV12-3/TRBV12-4|TRBD1
CASSRSGQGVTF
TGTGCCAGCAGCCGGTCGGGACAGGGCGTCACCTTC
>TRBJ1-1|.|TRBV5-8|.
CASSLAAMTEAFF
TGTGCCAGCAGCTTGGCTGCTATGACTGAAGCTTTCTTT
>TRBJ1-1|.|TRBV7-8|.
CASSIWGSNTEAFF
TGTGCCAGTAGTATCTGGGGTTCGAACACTGAAGCTTTCTTT
>TRBJ2-2|few|TRBV3-1|.
CASSPRRGKGGELFF
TGTGCCAGCAGCCCGCGAAGAGGGAAGGGCGGGGAGCTGTTTTTT
>TRBJ2-5|few|TRBV7-8|.
CASSFSRGQETQYF
TGTGCCAGCAGCTTTTCCCGGGGTCAAGAGACCCAGTACTTC
>TRBJ2-7|.|TRBV9|.
CASSVTGEWNEQYF
TGTGCCAGCAGCGTGACCGGAGAATGGAACGAGCAGTACTTC
>TRBJ1-2|.|TRBV5-1|.
CASSLGGLRDYGYTF
TGCGCCAGCAGCTTGGGGGGCCTCCGGGACTATGGCTACACCTTC
>TRBJ1-1|.|TRBV10-3|.
CASSFIKGSISTEAFF
TGTGCCAGCAGTTTCATAAAGGGCAGCATCAGCACTGAAGCTTTCTTT
>TRBJ1-2|.|TRBV10-3|.
CAISEGRGIYGYTF
TGTGCCATCAGTGAGGGGAGGGGGATCTATGGCTACACCTTC
>TRBJ2-2|.|TRBV20-1|TRBD2
CSARGAGANTGELFF
TGCAGTGCTAGAGGCGCGGGGGCGAACACCGGGGAGCTGTTTTTT
>TRBJ2-5|few|TRBV29-1|TRBD2
CSAPARGGETQYF
TGCAGCGCCCCGGCGCGGGGGGGCGAGACCCAGTACTTC
>TRBJ2-7|.|TRBV4-1|TRBD2
CASGRTSGSYEQYF
TGCGCCAGCGGGAGGACTAGCGGGAGTTACGAGCAGTACTTC
>TRBJ2-7|.|TRBV24-1|TRBD1
CATSDRRQGAGYEQYF
TGTGCCACCAGTGACCGCCGACAGGGGGCTGGGTACGAGCAGTACTTC
>TRBJ1-6|.|TRBV25-1|TRBD1
CASSEPGQGVDSPLHF
TGTGCCAGCAGTGAACCGGGACAGGGGGTTGATTCACCCCTCCACTTT
>TRBJ2-7|.|TRBV6-5|TRBD1
CASRDRDWEAEQYF
TGTGCCAGCAGGGACAGGGACTGGGAAGCCGAGCAGTACTTC
>TRBJ2-7|.|TRBV5-4|TRBD2
CASSPRLAGGDEQYF
TGTGCCAGCAGCCCTCGACTAGCGGGAGGGGACGAGCAGTACTTC
>TRBJ1-1|many|TRBV15|.
CATSRKDSALAFF
TGTGCCACCAGCAGAAAGGACAGTGCATTGGCTTTCTTT
>TRBJ2-7|.|TRBV7-9|.
CASSLGTPMAYEQYF
TGTGCCAGCAGCTTGGGGACACCAATGGCCTACGAGCAGTACTTC
>TRBJ2-7|.|TRBV29-1|.
CSVDGGPNGLGYEQYF
TGCAGCGTTGACGGGGGGCCTAATGGACTAGGCTACGAGCAGTACTTC
>TRBJ1-1|once|TRBV25-1|.
CASSTWTDTVNTEAFF
TGTGCCAGCAGTACCTGGACCGACACGGTGAACACTGAAGCTTTCTTT
>TRBJ1-2|.|TRBV25-1|.
CASSEWTGRNGYTF
TGTGCCAGCAGTGAGTGGACGGGAAGGAATGGCTACACCTTC
>TRBJ1-5|many|TRBV10-2|TRBD1
CASSETDRGMAEPQHF
TGCGCCAGCAGTGAAACGGACAGGGGCATGGCGGAGCCCCAGCATTTT
>TRBJ2-7|.|TRBV7-9|TRBD1
CASSSPDRETYEQYF
TGTGCCAGCAGCTCCCCGGACAGGGAAACCTACGAGCAGTACTTC
>TRBJ1-2|.|TRBV10-3|TRBD1
CAISEGTGYGYTF
TGTGCCATCAGTGAGGGGACAGGGTATGGCTACACCTTC
>TRBJ2-5|.|TRBV24-1|.
CATSESRVGETQYF
TGTGCCACCAGTGAGTCCAGGGTTGGAGAGACCCAGTACTTC
>TRBJ2-7|.|TRBV6-5|.
CASSYSIAGTPYEQYF
TGTGCCAGCAGTTACTCGATTGCAGGGACCCCCTACGAGCAGTACTTC
>TRBJ2-5|.|TRBV15|.
CATSAPRSGEETQYF
TGTGCCACCAGCGCTCCTAGGTCCGGGGAAGAGACCCAGTACTTC
>TRBJ1-1|.|TRBV12-3/TRBV12-4|.
CASSFAKNTEAFF
TGTGCCAGCAGTTTTGCGAAGAACACTGAAGCTTTCTTT
>TRBJ1-2|once|TRBV7-2|.
CASSRDTPGDGYTF
TGTGCCAGCAGCCGGGACACCCCTGGGGATGGCTACACCTTC
>TRBJ1-1|.|TRBV7-8|TRBD1
CASSSDRGFAEAFF
TGTGCCAGCAGCTCGGACAGGGGTTTCGCTGAAGCTTTCTTT
>TRBJ1-2|.|TRBV25-1|.
CASLGQEGGYTF
TGTGCCAGCTTGGGGCAGGAGGGGGGCTACACCTTC
>TRBJ2-7|.|TRBV29-1|.
CSVEDIGRAELEGIEQYF
TGCAGCGTTGAAGATATCGGCAGGGCGGAATTGGAAGGGATTGAGCAGTACTTC
>TRBJ1-2|.|TRBV7-9|.
CASSYNRALNYGYTF
TGTGCCAGCAGCTATAACAGGGCACTTAACTATGGCTACACCTTC
>TRBJ1-1|few|TRBV12-3/TRBV12-4|.
CASSLHVVGNTEAFF
TGTGCCAGCAGTTTACACGTCGTGGGGAACACTGAAGCTTTCTTT
>TRBJ2-7|few|TRBV29-1|.
CSVDSGSTYEQYF
TGCAGCGTTGACTCAGGGTCCACCTACGAGCAGTACTTC
>TRBJ1-4|.|TRBV2|.
CASSPWGNEKLFF
TGTGCCAGCAGTCCATGGGGTAATGAAAAACTGTTTTTT
>TRBJ1-5|.|TRBV5-1|.
CASSLTTNQPQHF
TGTGCCAGCAGCTTAACTACTAATCAGCCCCAGCATTTT
>TRBJ2-7|.|TRBV27|TRBD2
CASSLSGTSGLYEQYF
TGTGCCAGCAGTTTATCTGGGACTAGCGGGCTTTACGAGCAGTACTTC
>TRBJ2-5|.|TRBV15|.
CATSRVRGSQETQYF
TGTGCCACCAGCAGAGTCCGGGGCTCCCAAGAGACCCAGTACTTC